Here is one TCR beta chain with its context. This sample was taken from a study of blood T cell repertoires in COVID-19. Study-wide background: The origin of the acute and convalescent COVID-19 samples was the United States, Italy and Spain. PBMCs, B-cell-depleted T cells, or T cells provided the cDNA or gDNA that made up the material.

Study processing details: Estimation of nucleated cell counts relied on the amplification of reference gene primers. Sequencing was performed with immunoSEQ multiplex PCR; in TCRdb, only in-frame clones are kept and a portion is missing. Clonal size and the V and J genes are those of that table, whereas D and trimming came from the DNA. The repertoire has around 18,000 clones, 77% of them found once; the top ten carry 16%. CDR3 length: 16 amino acids. Germline CDR1 is MDHEN and CDR2 is SYDVKM. V shed 3 bases and J 7 bases; nucleotides not matched to a gene: 12. It was during active infection that Seattle patients were enrolled and then longitudinally followed.

The genes are TRBV28 and TRBJ2-3; 8 bases fit TRBD2. This sequence originates from a man in his sixties or seventies with COVID-19, enrolled during active disease. Sequencing was done on a sample of peripheral blood. The CDR3 DNA is TGTGCCAGCAGTTTTCAAGGACTAGCCCTTCACAATACGCAGTATTTT. Translated, it gives CASSFQGLALHNTQYF.